The next 3 T cell receptor beta chains were all read from a single sample in a study of cytomegalovirus exposure and HLA in healthy donors. 60 Vbeta and 13 Jbeta primers were used in PCR. Profiled with immunoSEQ multiplex PCR; TCRdb holds only in-frame clones, not every one. The repertoire holds about 250,000 clones, with approximately 70% as singletons. Sequencing used PBMCs. These receptors all come from a female donor in good health and CMV-seronegative.

Note on this clone: The DNA is omitted, as the CDR3 cannot be located on it reliably, and the CDR3 follows TCRdb's listing. Other nucleotide sequences from this sample produce the same CDR3. The V and J genes are TRBV7-7 and TRBJ2-7; the tabulated D call, TRBD2, remains unverified against the DNA. The germline CDR1 and CDR2 sequences are SSHAT and FNYEAQ (reference sequence). The CDR3 contains 14 residues when both ends are counted. CDR3 sequence: CASSPWDYACEQYF.

A few counts support this clone. The rearrangement uses TRBV2 and TRBJ2-5, with 7 bases identical to TRBD1. Germline V lookup: CDR1 SNHLY, CDR2 FYNNEI. The CDR3 has 14 residues. V was clipped by 6 bases and J by 1 base; unmatched bases: 5. The CDR3 DNA is TGTGCCAGCAGCGAAACAGGGGTCCAAGAGACCCAGTACTTC. It codes for CASSETGVQETQYF.

This chain links TRBV30 with TRBJ2-1; maybe TRBD1 (5 bases). The CDR3 is 11 residues long. Trimming left V 5 bases short and J 7 bases short, with 9 bases between. Germline lookup yields CDR1 GTSNPN and CDR2 SVGIG (reference sequence). The CDR3 here is CAWGGANEQFF. As DNA, the CDR3 is TGTGCCTGGGGTGGGGCAAATGAGCAGTTCTTC.